The next 21 T cell receptor beta chains were all read from a single sample in a study of blood T cell repertoires in COVID-19. Produced via immunoSEQ multiplex PCR; TCRdb's table is partial and in-frame only. In the table there are 70,000 to 85,000 clones, approximately 80% of which are singletons. Material: peripheral blood. The receptors were gathered from a woman of 80 years or more with acute or convalescent COVID-19.

The gene calls are TRBV18 and TRBJ2-1; D is ambiguous. The V end was cut by 3 bases, the J end by 8 bases, with 14 bases between. Germline-derived CDR1 and CDR2 are KGHSH and LQKENI. The CDR3 totals 14 residues. The CDR3, as DNA: TGTGCCAGCTCACCGGTCGCCGGTCGGGATGAGCAGTTCTTC. Translation gives CASSPVAGRDEQFF.

The V and J genes are TRBV19 and TRBJ1-1, with 9 bases aligning to TRBD1. CDR3 length equals 15 residues. CDR1 and CDR2 (germline): LNHDA, SQIVND (reference sequence). V gave up 4 bases and J gave up 7 bases; unmatched junction bases: 10. This chain's CDR3 is CASSKVMGQGIEAFF. In nucleotides, the CDR3 is TGTGCCAGTAGTAAGGTCATGGGACAGGGTATTGAAGCTTTCTTT.

The chain uses TRBV27 and TRBJ1-5; TRBD1 is a possible D gene (6 bases). The CDR3 loop spans 14 amino acids. Trimming shortened V by 3 bases and J by 3 bases, and 9 bases separated the two germline ends. The germline V gene encodes CDR1 MNHEY and CDR2 SMNVEV (reference sequence). In DNA, the CDR3 is TGTGCCAGCAGTTTGACAGGCATCAATCAGCCCCAGCATTTT. As protein: CASSLTGINQPQHF.

This chain connects TRBV6-5 to TRBJ2-1; 7 bases agree with TRBD1. J lost 7 bases, V lost 4 bases, and 13 bases had no gene match. Germline values: CDR1 MNHEY, CDR2 SVGAGI. The CDR3 has 16 amino acids. CDR3 residues: CASSSDRGQKFNEQFF. CDR3 nucleotide sequence: TGTGCCAGCAGTTCCGACCGGGGACAGAAATTTAATGAGCAGTTCTTC.

Comment on this clone: Mismatch with germline at one junction end may stem from a read error. The chain recombines TRBV7-7 with TRBJ2-5, with 8 bases fitting TRBD2. CDR1 and CDR2 (germline): SSHAT, FNYEAQ (reference sequence). The CDR3 contains 15 residues. The CDR3 region is CASSILGGAQETQYF. The DNA for the CDR3 is TGTGCTAGCAGTATACTCGGGGGGGCCCAAGAGACCCAGTACTTC.

This clone appeared a few times. The chain has TRBV2 and TRBJ1-4; the D gene is possibly TRBD1 (6 bases). Germline lookup yields CDR1 SNHLY and CDR2 FYNNEI. V gave up 1 base and J gave up 10 bases, with 10 bases separating them. This CDR3 has 13 amino acids. The CDR3 loop reads CASSEGQGRKLFF. The CDR3 DNA reads as TGTGCCAGCAGTGAAGGCCAGGGGAGAAAACTGTTTTTT.

The chain employs TRBV6-2 or TRBV6-3 and TRBJ2-5; D ambiguous. The germline gives CDR1 MNHEY, CDR2 SVGEGT. The CDR3 loop spans 14 amino acids. Trimming removed 0 bases from V and 5 bases from J, with 10 bases in between. CDR3 coding DNA: TGTGCCAGCAGTTACTCGGGTGGCAGGGAGACCCAGTACTTC. As protein: CASSYSGGRETQYF.

The chain recombines TRBV7-2 with TRBJ2-5; D perhaps matches TRBD2 (5 bases). CDR3 length: 13 residues. V shed 1 base and J shed 3 bases, with 6 bases lying between them. The germline V gene has CDR1 SGHTA and CDR2 FQGNSA. The DNA of the CDR3 is TGTGCCAGCAGCTTAGTGGGAGAAGAGACCCAGTACTTC. Its protein is CASSLVGEETQYF. The whole variable domain, filled in from reference TRBV7-2 and TRBJ2-5, reads GAGVSQSPSNKVTEKGKDVELRCDPISGHTALYWYRQSLGQGLEFLIYFQGNSAPDKSGLPSDRFSAERTGGSVSTLTIQRTQQEDSAVYLCASSLVGEETQYFGPGTRLLVL.

The gene calls are TRBV18 and TRBJ1-3; D is ambiguous. Germline values: CDR1 KGHSH, CDR2 LQKENI. The V gene lost 2 bases and the J gene lost 4 bases, with 15 bases spanning the gap. The CDR3 runs 16 residues. The CDR3 coding sequence is TGTGCCAGCTCACCAGCAGCCGACATATCAGGAAACACCATATATTTT. Amino acid sequence: CASSPAADISGNTIYF.

This clone has just one count. V gene TRBV6-5 combines with J gene TRBJ2-2; 7 nucleotides align to TRBD1. The junction had 8 bases not matched to a gene; V was cut back by 8 bases and J by 2 bases. There are 15 residues in the CDR3. Germline values: CDR1 MNHEY, CDR2 SVGAGI. CDR3 sequence: CASRMGQSNTGELFF. In nucleotides, the CDR3 is TGTGCCAGCCGAATGGGACAGTCAAACACCGGGGAGCTGTTTTTT.

The chain has TRBV25-1 and TRBJ1-6, with 7 bases fitting TRBD1. This CDR3 is 15 amino acids long. Trimming at V came to 5 bases and at J to 7 bases, leaving 8 bases not matched to a gene. The germline gives CDR1 MGHDK, CDR2 SYGVNS. CDR3 DNA: TGTGCCAGCAGTCCCCTTGGGACAGCGAATTCACCCCTCCACTTT. Its protein product is CASSPLGTANSPLHF.

The gene calls are TRBV5-1 and TRBJ2-3; 8 bases fit TRBD2. The CDR3 contains 15 residues. The V gene end was trimmed by 5 bases and the J gene end by 4 bases; junction bases not matched to a gene: 9. Germline CDR1 SGHRS, CDR2 YFSETQ. CDR3 amino acids: CASRRQAGEADTQYF. The CDR3, as DNA: TGCGCCAGCAGACGTCAAGCGGGGGAGGCAGATACGCAGTATTTT.

The rearrangement uses TRBV6-2 or TRBV6-3 and TRBJ2-7; D unresolved. There are 14 residues in the CDR3. V gave up 5 bases and J gave up 2 bases, with 13 bases separating them. Germline CDR1 is MNHEY and CDR2 is SVGEGT. In nucleotides, the CDR3 is TGTGCCAGCAGTGGCCTCCTAGGAGCCTACGAGCAGTACTTC. It is translated as CASSGLLGAYEQYF.

The chain couples TRBV18 to TRBJ1-2; 9 bases are shared with TRBD1. Germline loops: CDR1 KGHSH, CDR2 LQKENI. This CDR3 region has 16 residues. V lost 2 bases to trimming and J lost 1 base; unmatched junction nucleotides: 5. This CDR3 reads CASSPAGTGINYGYTF. The CDR3, as DNA: TGTGCCAGCTCACCAGCCGGGACAGGGATTAACTATGGCTACACCTTC.

This clone showed up just a few times. The J gene is TRBJ2-1, the V gene TRBV5-1; 13 bases are shared with TRBD2. From germline, CDR1 is SGHRS and CDR2 YFSETQ. The CDR3 consists of 15 residues. With V trimmed by 0 bases and J by 10 bases, 4 bases remained unmatched. DNA for the CDR3: TGCGCCAGCAGCTTGGTGACTAGCGGGGGGCACGAGCAGTTCTTC. Encoded protein: CASSLVTSGGHEQFF. The full variable domain, its missing parts supplied by reference TRBV5-1 and TRBJ2-1, is KAGVTQTPRYLIKTRGQQVTLSCSPISGHRSVSWYQQTPGQGLQFLFEYFSETQRNKGNFPGRFSGRQFSNSRSEMNVSTLELGDSALYLCASSLVTSGGHEQFFGPGTRLTVL.

This clone was found once. The V gene is TRBV19, the J gene TRBJ1-1; possibly TRBD1 for D (6 bases). V lost 4 bases to trimming and J lost 0 bases, with 15 bases between them. The CDR3 totals 16 residues. Germline-derived CDR1 and CDR2 are LNHDA and SQIVND (reference sequence). The CDR3 here is CASSTSGGPLNTEAFF. The CDR3 coding sequence is TGTGCCAGTAGTACCTCGGGGGGGCCCTTGAACACTGAAGCTTTCTTT. Complete variable domain (other parts from reference TRBV19 and TRBJ1-1): DGGITQSPKYLFRKEGQNVTLSCEQNLNHDAMYWYRQDPGQGLRLIYYSQIVNDFQKGDIAEGYSVSREKKESFPLTVTSAQKNPTAFYLCASSTSGGPLNTEAFFGQGTRLTVV.

This clone was detected only once. This chain joins TRBV27 and TRBJ2-7; D not resolved. This CDR3 contains 12 residues. V was pared by 4 bases and J by 5 bases, with 9 bases between. Germline V gene data show CDR1 as MNHEY and CDR2 as SMNVEV (reference sequence). In DNA form, the CDR3 reads TGTGCCAGCAGTTCCACAGTGAACGAGCAGTACTTC. Its protein product is CASSSTVNEQYF.

V usage is TRBV3-1 (or the pseudogene TRBV3-2) and J usage is TRBJ1-1; a weak D match, TRBD1 (6 bases). The CDR3 extends over 13 amino acids. The V gene lost 1 base and the J gene lost 4 bases, with 7 bases spanning the gap. Germline loops: CDR1 LGHDT, CDR2 YNNKEL (reference sequence). CDR3 in amino acids: CASSQGGGTEAFF. The CDR3 region has the DNA TGTGCCAGCAGCCAAGGAGGGGGCACTGAAGCTTTCTTT.

V usage is TRBV4-3 and J usage is TRBJ1-2, with TRBD1 as a possible D gene (5 bases). V was trimmed by 1 base and J by 2 bases, leaving 8 bases between them. CDR1 is LGHNA, CDR2 YSLEER, per germline. The CDR3 is made up of 14 amino acids. The CDR3 nucleotides are TGCGCCAGCAGCCAAGCGACAGCCAACTATGGCTACACCTTC. Translation: CASSQATANYGYTF.

This chain joins TRBV10-1 and TRBJ1-1; D is unclear. The V gene's germline CDR1 is WNHNN and CDR2 SYGVQD (reference sequence). V lost 6 bases and J lost 4, with 12 bases in between. CDR3 length: 13 amino acids. The CDR3 bases are TGCGCCAGCAGCCAGGCCATTTCCACTGAAGCTTTCTTT. As protein: CASSQAISTEAFF.

V gene TRBV7-9 combines with J gene TRBJ2-3, with D unclear. The CDR3 has 17 residues. Germline V lookup: CDR1 SEHNR, CDR2 FQNEAQ (reference sequence). Trimming took 5 bases from V and 0 from J, leaving 18 bases between them. The CDR3 region has the DNA TGTGCCAGCAGCCCGGTCCTGCGGCCTTCTAGCACAGATACGCAGTATTTT. Its protein is CASSPVLRPSSTDTQYF.